This record covers a single T cell receptor (beta chain). Libraries were prepared by immunoSEQ multiplex PCR; TCRdb keeps only in-frame clonotypes and omits some of them. The sample lists about 84,000 clones; about 88% were seen once. This specimen belongs to a study of blood T cell repertoires in COVID-19. CDR1 is WNHNN, CDR2 SYGVQD, per germline (reference sequence). There are 11 residues in the CDR3. The ends were cut back, 7 bases at V and 5 bases at J, with 9 bases in the middle. The clonotype comes from a man at least 80 years old with active or convalescent COVID-19. The chain joins TRBV10-1 to TRBJ2-7, with D tentatively TRBD1 (5 bases). Sequencing input: peripheral blood. CDR3 amino acids: CASKTVNEQYF. The CDR3 nucleotides read TGCGCCAGCAAGACAGTCAACGAGCAGTACTTC.